This record covers a single T cell receptor (beta chain). Its antigen is not known. The data were obtained in a study of T cell responses to AZD1222 COVID-19 vaccine. General study results and limits: Clonal diversity was possibly underestimated; the donors were predominantly white British and more often female. Within unmutated variant regions lay the reported targets of nearly half of spike-specific TCRs. After the peak T cell response, and only then, were repertoires sampled.

CDR3 length equals 12 residues. V was shortened by 3 bases and J by 4 bases, with 3 bases between the two germline ends. Profiled with immunoSEQ multiplex PCR; TCRdb holds only in-frame clones, not every one. The data hold around 220,000 clones, with roughly 94% observed a single time. The sample in question was peripheral blood, obtained 28 days after the second dose of the MenACWY control vaccine. This chain connects TRBV12-3 or TRBV12-4 to TRBJ2-2; no clear D gene. This TCR came from an adult who received the MenACWY meningococcal vaccine as a control. CDR3 sequence (DNA): TGTGCCAGCAGTTTTACCACCGGGGAGCTGTTTTTT. The encoded protein is CASSFTTGELFF.